This T cell receptor beta chain was sequenced during a study of CD8+ T cells in alopecia areata. Worth noting for this clone: Its matching antigen is unknown. An end of the junction differs from the germline gene, which may be a read error.

cDNA reverse transcribed from extracted RNA served as the sequencing template. Data came from immunoSEQ multiplex PCR; TCRdb stores just in-frame clones and leaves some out. The sample holds 90,000 to 120,000 clones, roughly 84% seen once. The treatment was: oral pan-JAK inhibitor, 5-10 mg twice daily. Whole-study findings and limits: Clonality exceeded that of normal scalp in lesional scalp, most notably in alopecia totalis/universalis.

This TCR derives from a human donor with alopecia areata. The source was CD8+ T cells sorted from blood, collected at week 24, from a patient treated with tofacitinib.

Here the CDR3 DNA reads TGTGCTAGCAGCTTTGGGACAGCATCGGCCTACGAGCAGTACTTC. Encoded protein: CASSFGTASAYEQYF. The J gene is TRBJ2-7, the V gene TRBV7-7; 7 bases line up with TRBD1. The CDR3 totals 15 residues. Per germline, CDR1 SSHAT and CDR2 FNYEAQ (reference sequence). The full variable domain, completed using reference TRBV7-7 and TRBJ2-7, is GAGVSQSPRYKVTKRGQDVTLRCDPISSHATLYWYQQALGQGPEFLTYFNYEAQPDKSGLPSDRFSAERPEGSISTLTIQRTEQRDSAMYRCASSFGTASAYEQYFGPGTRLTVT.